Sequencing of this T cell receptor beta chain was carried out in a study of OX40 agonist ivuxolimab in advanced cancers. The overall study: The group had a mean age of around 60 years, ranged from about 20 to 85, and was 80% to 85% male. Study outcomes and limitations: On average, CD8+ T cells showed a greater number of expanded clones than CD4+. CD4+ and CD8+ blood T cells expanded clonally by week 6 at 0.1 to 3.0 mg/kg.

To note about this clone: Its antigen is currently unknown. The germline gene is not matched at one end of the junction; a read error may be the cause.

TCRdb keeps only in-frame clones here, not all; method: immunoSEQ multiplex PCR. This sample has approximately 80,000 clones; less than 95% occur once, and the top ten carry under 9.5%. The CDR3 runs 13 residues. The V gene's germline CDR1 is MNHNS and CDR2 SASEGT. This TCR was recovered from an adult with an advanced solid tumor such as melanoma, head and neck, liver or kidney cancer. V is TRBV6-1 and J is TRBJ2-3; D may be TRBD2 (5 bases). Sequenced material: CD4+ or CD8+ T cells sorted from blood, taken in a trial of the OX40 agonist ivuxolimab. This CDR3 reads CASSVLAPDTQYF. As DNA, the CDR3 is TGTGCCAGTAGTGTTCTAGCTCCAGATACGCAGTATTTT.